This T cell receptor beta chain was sequenced for a study of identical twins (dated by TCRdb to 2016 to 2018). Study-wide context: The study deep-sequenced TCR alpha and beta repertoires from monozygotic twins, unrelated adults of various ages and cord blood to test whether fetal clonotypes persist. To rule out contamination, replicate twin experiments were performed at different times with different library preparation protocols. What the study reported, not specific to this receptor: In monozygotic twins, out-of-frame TCR alpha sharing was systematically underestimated by recombination models, although the models agreed with sharing between unrelated individuals. Fewer insertions were carried by abundant cord blood beta clonotypes, a similar but weaker trend appeared in young adult naive repertoires, and no such trend appeared in memory repertoires. In beta out-of-frame sequences, excess twin sharing was weaker, because having fewer shared sequences lowered the signal-to-noise ratio. Invariant T cells such as MAIT and iNKT could partly confound zero-insertion analyses, though diverse VJ usage argued against this for most clonotypes. Because the same donors could not be followed over many years, the conclusions depended on cross-sectional statistical analysis. Out-of-frame TCR alpha sequences shared between twins showed an excess of low generation-probability sequences compared with coincidental sharing between unrelated individuals.

With regard to this clonotype: The specificity of this receptor is unknown. One base away there is no much larger clone; base qualities are not given.

Every donor was a healthy Caucasian. Three pairs of female monozygotic twins, all aged roughly 18 to 29 years, made up the twin cohort. Peripheral blood mononuclear cells were used as the source from which RNA for TCR libraries was isolated. The library came from 5' RACE. Sequencing was performed on an Illumina HiSeq 2000. A universal primer binding site was added through template switching, and the final cDNA carried a unique molecular identifier so that TCR cDNA molecules could be counted accurately. Specific primers in the conserved constant-segment region were used to synthesize first-strand cDNA for TCR alpha and beta chains. To control for contamination, every cDNA library carried two barcodes: a SMART-Mk sample barcode plus Illumina barcodes. TruSeq adapter sequences along with Illumina sample barcodes were introduced in two successive PCR steps. The Illumina HiSeq platform was used with custom primers to sequence TCR alpha and beta cDNA libraries. The authors' pipeline ran thus. Unique molecular identifiers were extracted from raw reads with MiGEC, and CDR3 positions were determined with MiXCR. For each individual, recombination models were inferred using an EM algorithm with the repgenHMM and IGoR tools. Shared clonotypes were analyzed with the tcR package in R, and sharing was normalized by the product of cloneset sizes. Out-of-frame nonproductive sequences were analyzed to study raw recombination free of thymic and clonal selection effects. In-frame beta chains were kept once TCRdb had trimmed the public reads at Q25 with fastp and called clones with MiXCR. When rows share a CDR3 protein, they turn into one entry using the most common DNA and genes. These V and J calls originate from TCRdb's pipeline instead of the authors' own analysis. Here the sample has roughly 690,000 distinct CDR3 sequences; 21% occur a single time. Of the sample, roughly 4% falls within the top ten clones.

Looking up the germline V gene yields CDR1 MGHDK and CDR2 SYGVNS. V loses 8 bases at its end and J loses 3 bases; junction bases beyond the gene matches: 8. There are 14 amino acids in the CDR3, from cysteine to phenylalanine inclusive. Only the CDR3 part of the read is kept: 42 bases, read in frame from the first base. The data also belong to a second study, concerning T cells expressing NK-cell markers. That second publication adds: TCR beta-chain repertoires were profiled in sorted CD3+CD56+NKG2C+, CD3+CD56+NKG2C- and CD3+CD56-NKG2C+ T-cell subsets from several donors. Of the eight sequenced donors, seven were found to be HCMV-seropositive and one was found to be HCMV-seronegative. To restrict sorting to alphabetaTCR-expressing T cells, an anti-gammadeltaTCR antibody was added in several experiments. In a handful of donors, the dominant CD3+CD56+NKG2C+ clonotypes were among the top 10 CD8+ clonotypes and accounted for 1.0-7.0% of CD8+ T cells. Those dominant clonotypes were again the most abundant among CD3+CD56-NKG2C+ cells in a few donors, at roughly 28.3-65%. It remained unclear whether the expanded NKG2C-expressing T cell clones were specific for HCMV antigens. Randomly selected healthy volunteers, three men and five women, were used as the eight sequenced donors. A commercial ELISA kit detecting HCMV-specific IgG in serum was used to determine HCMV serostatus. For several donors, unsorted PBMC were also used to sequence bulk peripheral blood T-cell repertoires. MIGEC was used to demultiplex reads and group reads by UMI, and MiTCR was used to assemble and quantify clonotypes. Only TCR cDNA sequences supported by at least two reads were kept to exclude erroneous sequences. The tcR package was used for downstream repertoire analysis, and clonotypes were matched across fractions by CDR3 nucleotide sequence plus V segment. VDJmatch was used to annotate antigen specificity against VDJdb, with one amino acid substitution allowed in CDR3.

The sequence is built from TRBV25-1 and TRBJ2-7; TRBD1 aligns with 9 central bases. Sequencing used PBMCs. The TCR sequence derives from a woman aged 18-30 years in good health. The bases read TGTGCCAGCGAGGCCGGGACAGGGTACTACGAGCAGTACTTC. This encodes CASEAGTGYYEQYF.